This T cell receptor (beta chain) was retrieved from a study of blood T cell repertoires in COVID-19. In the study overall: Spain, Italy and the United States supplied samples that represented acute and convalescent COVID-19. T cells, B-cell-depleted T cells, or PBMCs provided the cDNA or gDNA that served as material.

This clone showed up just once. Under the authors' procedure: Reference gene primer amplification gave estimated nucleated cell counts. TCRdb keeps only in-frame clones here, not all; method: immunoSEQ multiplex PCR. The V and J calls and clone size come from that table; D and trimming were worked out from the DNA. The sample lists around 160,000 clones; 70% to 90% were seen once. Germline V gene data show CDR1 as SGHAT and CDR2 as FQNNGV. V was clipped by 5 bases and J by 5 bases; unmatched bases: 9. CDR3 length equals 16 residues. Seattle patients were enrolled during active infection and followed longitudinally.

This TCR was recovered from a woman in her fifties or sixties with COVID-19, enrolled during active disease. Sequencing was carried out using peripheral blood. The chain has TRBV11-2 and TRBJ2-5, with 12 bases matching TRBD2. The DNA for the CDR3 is TGTGCCAGCAGCGGCCGGACTAGCGGGGACTGGGAGACCCAGTACTTC. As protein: CASSGRTSGDWETQYF.